Following are 13 T cell receptor beta chains from one sample sequenced in a study of blood T cell repertoires in COVID-19. Method: immunoSEQ multiplex PCR; TCRdb's copy keeps in-frame clones and lacks some. The profile shows 150,000 to 200,000 clones, about 81% of them singletons. Sample: peripheral blood. Every receptor here comes from an older woman with COVID-19, enrolled during active disease.

J is TRBJ1-1 and V is TRBV11-1, with D perhaps matching TRBD1 (6 bases). The CDR3 is 13 amino acids. Per the germline V gene, CDR1 is SGHAT and CDR2 is FQDESV (reference sequence). V dropped 1 base and J dropped 11 bases, with 14 bases sitting between them. The chain's CDR3 is CASSLDRELGAFF. The CDR3 coding sequence is TGTGCCAGCAGCTTAGACAGGGAGCTTGGGGCTTTCTTT. Using reference TRBV11-1 and TRBJ1-1 for the parts outside the CDR3, the full variable domain is EAEVAQSPRYKITEKSQAVAFWCDPISGHATLYWYRQILGQGPELLVQFQDESVVDDSQLPKDRFSAERLKGVDSTLKIQPAELGDSAMYLCASSLDRELGAFFGQGTRLTVV.

The chain links TRBV28 to TRBJ2-3, with TRBD2 identical over 10 bases. The CDR3 contains 15 residues. CDR1 is MDHEN, CDR2 SYDVKM, per germline. The V segment lost 7 bases and the J segment 6 bases; nucleotides outside the gene matches: 10. The DNA of the CDR3 is TGTGCCAGCACTATCAGCGGGAGGGGCCTGGATACGCAGTATTTT. Its translation: CASTISGRGLDTQYF.

V usage is TRBV28 and J usage is TRBJ1-5; D ambiguous. Trimming took off 5 bases at V and 3 bases at J, with 5 bases between the two ends. CDR3 length: 12 residues. CDR1 is MDHEN, CDR2 SYDVKM, per germline. CDR3 region: CASSINNQPQHF. CDR3 nucleotide sequence: TGTGCCAGCAGTATCAACAATCAGCCCCAGCATTTT.

The rearrangement links TRBV21-1 to TRBJ1-5. TRBV21-1 is a recognized pseudogene. The CDR3 sequence is 13 residues long. The DNA for the CDR3 is TGTGCCAGCAGCAAAGGTGCGGGACAGCCCCAGCATTTT. Translated, it gives CASSKGAGQPQHF.

The chain uses TRBV21-1 and TRBJ2-7; the table's D call, TRBD2, was not checked against the DNA. TRBV21-1 is deemed a pseudogene. This CDR3 region has 16 residues. This chain's CDR3 is CASSRLPGLSSYEQYF. The CDR3, as DNA: TGTGCCAGCAGCAGATTACCGGGATTGTCCTCCTACGAGCAGTACTTC.

The V call is TRBV7-2, the J call TRBJ1-5; D is uncertain. Trimming took off 5 bases at V and 7 bases at J, with 12 bases between the two ends. The CDR3 is 13 amino acids. CDR1 is SGHTA and CDR2 is FQGNSA in the germline V gene. CDR3 loop: CASSVTGGQPQHF. In DNA, the CDR3 is TGTGCCAGCAGCGTAACCGGCGGGCAGCCCCAGCATTTT.

Only one count was recorded for this clone. J is TRBJ1-2 and V is TRBV11-1, with TRBD1 identical over 8 bases. The CDR3 spans 13 residues. The germline gives CDR1 SGHAT, CDR2 FQDESV (reference sequence). V shed 5 bases, J shed 5 bases, and the junction held 4 bases outside the gene matches. Here the CDR3 DNA reads TGTGCCAGCAGCCTCGGACAGGGATATGGCTACACCTTC. It yields the protein CASSLGQGYGYTF.

This chain joins TRBV5-1 and TRBJ2-1, with D perhaps matching TRBD2 (5 bases). This CDR3 is built from 19 residues. The V end lost 4 bases, the J end lost 3 bases, and 26 bases lay between the germline ends. From germline, CDR1 is SGHRS and CDR2 YFSETQ. The CDR3 spells CASSDTRGTNPRRYNEQFF. The CDR3 DNA sequence: TGCGCCAGCAGCGATACTCGGGGAACCAACCCCCGCCGCTACAATGAGCAGTTCTTC.

The V gene is TRBV7-2, the J gene TRBJ2-7; 10 bases agree with TRBD2. The CDR3 has 17 residues. The germline CDR1 and CDR2 sequences are SGHTA and FQGNSA. Losses at the gene ends were 0 bases for V and 3 bases for J; bases not matched to a gene: 8. In nucleotides, the CDR3 is TGTGCCAGCAGCTTAGCAGCGGGAGGGACAGTAGACTACGAGCAGTACTTC. Translation gives CASSLAAGGTVDYEQYF.

The chain carries TRBV19 and TRBJ2-7; possible D gene TRBD2, 6 bases. The V gene's germline CDR1 is LNHDA and CDR2 SQIVND (reference sequence). The CDR3 length is 11 residues. V was pared by 6 bases and J by 4 bases, with 7 bases between. The DNA for the CDR3 is TGTGCCAGTAGGGGAGGTTACGAGCAGTACTTC. It codes for CASRGGYEQYF.

This rearrangement joins TRBV19 to TRBJ1-1, with TRBD1 identical over 7 bases. CDR1 LNHDA and CDR2 SQIVND come from the germline V gene (reference sequence). J lost 8 bases, V lost 6 bases, and 9 bases had no gene match. This CDR3 comprises 13 residues. The CDR3 DNA reads as TGTGCCAGTAGGATACAGGGGACATCGGAAGCTTTCTTT. Its translation: CASRIQGTSEAFF.

The V call is TRBV18, the J call TRBJ2-7; TRBD2 matches 8 bases. The CDR3 consists of 15 residues. J was trimmed by 5 bases and V by 2 bases; bases with no gene match: 8. Germline V lookup: CDR1 KGHSH, CDR2 LQKENI. The CDR3 DNA reads TGTGCCAGCTCACCAGGGGTAGCGGGGAGGAACGAGCAGTACTTC. Translation: CASSPGVAGRNEQYF.

The chain joins TRBV6-5 to TRBJ1-5, with D possibly TRBD1 on 6 matching bases. Germline V CDR1 and CDR2: MNHEY, SVGAGI. The CDR3 has 15 amino acids. Trimming cost V 0 bases and J 5 bases, with 11 bases left between them. CDR3 loop: CASSYSQGGDQPQHF. The CDR3 nucleotides are TGTGCCAGCAGTTACTCACAGGGAGGGGATCAGCCCCAGCATTTT.